This T cell receptor (beta chain) originates from a study of memory CD4+ T cells and cytomegalovirus serostatus (dated by TCRdb to the late 2010s). Regarding the complete study: The cohort included 35 or so healthy adults from Belgium, of whom 9 were CMV seropositive and approximately 24 were CMV seronegative. To replicate a published TCR-based CMV serostatus classifier, the study sequenced CD4+ memory TCRbeta repertoires from a Belgian cohort whose cytomegalovirus serostatus was known. On the study overall, not on this receptor specifically: The results were interpreted as suggesting that the CMV-associated TCR signature is largely present in the CD4+ memory repertoire. CMV serostatus prediction reached a median bootstrapped AUC of nearly 0.96 with the original framework and just over 0.9 with a US-trained random forest. Only CD4+CD45RO+ memory cells were sequenced, in contrast to the original study, in which naive and memory CD4+ and CD8+ populations were covered. Of around 150 previously reported CMV-associated TCRbeta sequences, some 67 appeared in the CD4+ memory repertoires, each in one to five individuals. The original-framework classifier achieved a median bootstrapped AUC of around 0.95 with a 95% CI of 0.76-1.00 on the Belgian cohort.

A FACSAria II was used to sort memory CD4+ T cells, defined as single viable CD3+CD4+CD8-CD45RO+ cells. To determine CMV serostatus, a Roche Elecsys assay was used that detects serum IgG against CMV pp150, pp28, p38 and p52. After thawing, total CD4+ T cells were enriched by positive selection with CD4 magnetic microbeads. The samples came from a different study that was designed specifically to examine the CD4+ T cell memory repertoire. Peripheral blood mononuclear cells were isolated and cryopreserved according to standard operating procedures, and serum was kept at -80 degrees C. The staining relied on CD3-PerCP (BW264/56), CD4-APC (RPA-T4), CD45RO-PE (UCHT1) and CD8-Pacific Orange (3B5) antibodies, and Sytox blue was used to exclude non-viable cells. Comment on this clone: Its specific antigen is unknown. No clone much larger than this one lies a single base away; base qualities are absent.

Looking up the germline V gene (reference sequence) yields CDR1 PRHDT and CDR2 FYEKMQ. The CDR3 holds 13 amino acids from the cysteine to the phenylalanine. Only the CDR3 part of the read is kept: 39 bases, read in frame from the first base. V is clipped by 5 bases and J by 5 bases, and the sequence between their germline boundaries is 12 bases long. Genomic DNA was extracted from sorted cells with the Quick-DNA Microprep Kit. Amplification of TCRbeta DNA was done with the immunoSEQ hsTCRbeta kit, following the protocol from the manufacturer. TCRbeta libraries were sequenced on an Illumina MiSeq instrument. Per the original workflow: Following removal of out-of-frame sequences, 2 million to 2.5 million distinct TCRbeta sequences were retained, with an average of about 70,000 per individual. Each individual was scored according to the count of over 150 previously reported CMV-associated TCRbeta sequences and the total productive distinct TCRbeta count. A beta-binomial model was reimplemented in Python, and random forests from scikit-learn, run with default parameters, were trained on data from the US cohort. Classifier performance on the Belgian cohort was summarized as median AUC with percentile confidence intervals calculated over 10,000 bootstrap iterations. The immuneACCESS repertoire file appears here via TCRdb, limited to in-frame rearrangements. These files lack a portion of the clones; in checked studies, under half of the deficit traces to unresolved V genes, and the cause of the others is not known. The V and J calls and clone size are taken from that table; D and trimming were inferred from the DNA. The table for this sample lists almost 55,000 clones; roughly four fifths of them were counted only once. The ten largest clones represent under 2% of the sample.

This TCR came from an adult in good health and CMV-seronegative. Material: memory CD4+ T cells from blood. The V and J segments used are TRBV13 and TRBJ1-2, with the D segment identity uncertain. The nucleotide sequence is given as TGTGCCAGCAGCAAGGGAAACTTTTATGGCTACACCTTC. The resulting protein is CASSKGNFYGYTF.